One and the same sample provided the 30 T cell receptor beta chains below, sequenced in a study of glioma-infiltrating T cells after dendritic cell vaccination. Data came from immunoSEQ multiplex PCR; TCRdb stores just in-frame clones and leaves some out. This table holds 75,000 to 100,000 clones, around three quarters found once. The starting material was blood, obtained before dendritic cell vaccination. These receptors all come from a human donor with glioblastoma.

This rearrangement joins TRBV7-9 to TRBJ1-1, with 7 nucleotides matching TRBD1. Unmatched junction bases numbered 1, after V lost 2 bases and J lost 1 base. Per germline, CDR1 SEHNR and CDR2 FQNEAQ (reference sequence). The CDR3 sequence is 14 residues long. The CDR3 sequence: CASSLTGENTEAFF. The CDR3 nucleotides are TGTGCCAGCAGCTTAACAGGGGAGAACACTGAAGCTTTCTTT.

Details on this clone: This sample includes further DNA sequences coding for the same CDR3. This chain links TRBV5-5 with TRBJ2-7, with 7 bases identical to TRBD2. CDR1 SGHKS and CDR2 YYEKEE come from the germline V gene (reference sequence). After removal of 2 bases from V and 5 bases from J, the junction contained 1 base not matched to a gene. This CDR3 has 12 residues. CDR3 amino acids: CASSFAGDEQYF. The CDR3 DNA follows: TGTGCCAGCAGCTTTGCGGGAGACGAGCAGTACTTC.

The rearrangement uses TRBV6-6 and TRBJ1-3, with 9 positions matching TRBD1. The V gene end was trimmed by 6 bases and the J gene end by 3 bases; junction bases not matched to a gene: 9. The V gene's germline CDR1 is MNHNY and CDR2 SVGAGI (reference sequence). This CDR3 contains 16 residues. CDR3 amino acids: CASSARDRASGNTIYF. DNA for the CDR3: TGTGCCAGCAGCGCCCGGGACAGGGCAAGTGGAAACACCATATATTTT.

This clone was detected only a few times. The rearrangement joins TRBV6-1 to TRBJ1-2; D not certain. CDR3 length: 15 amino acids. Germline V lookup: CDR1 MNHNS, CDR2 SASEGT. V lost 1 base to trimming and J lost 3 bases, with 12 bases between them. The CDR3 region is CASSEDPGEHYGYTF. The CDR3 coding sequence is TGTGCCAGCAGTGAAGACCCAGGCGAGCACTATGGCTACACCTTC.

This chain links TRBV7-9 with TRBJ2-7; D call uncertain. This CDR3 comprises 10 residues. The V end lost 11 bases, the J end lost 5 bases, and 10 bases lay between the germline ends. Per germline, CDR1 SEHNR and CDR2 FQNEAQ (reference sequence). The CDR3 DNA reads as TGTGCCCCCATTCAGGACGAGCAGTACTTC. Translated: CAPIQDEQYF.

The chain has TRBV5-1 and TRBJ1-4; D might be TRBD1 (6 bases). CDR3 length: 14 amino acids. Germline V gene sequence: CDR1 SGHRS, CDR2 YFSETQ. V lost 4 bases to trimming and J lost 4 bases, with 11 bases between them. In DNA form, the CDR3 reads TGCGCCAGCAGCCGCCAGGGGCGTAATGAAAAACTGTTTTTT. This encodes CASSRQGRNEKLFF.

This chain joins TRBV11-2 and TRBJ2-1, with TRBD1 as a possible D gene (6 bases). Trimming removed 6 bases at V and 7 bases at J, with 22 bases between. The CDR3 length is 16 residues. CDR1 and CDR2 (germline): SGHAT, FQNNGV. The CDR3 DNA is TGTGCCAGCAGGGGACCGCTCAATCAACAGGGAAATGAGCAGTTCTTC. Amino acid sequence: CASRGPLNQQGNEQFF.

The rearrangement joins TRBV5-4 to TRBJ2-7, with 9 bases that match TRBD2. Germline CDR1 reads SGHNT; CDR2 reads YYREEE (reference sequence). V lost 5 bases and J lost 1; bases outside the gene matches: 1. This CDR3 has 13 amino acids. CDR3 residues: CASSSGSSYEQYF. The CDR3 bases are TGTGCCAGCAGTAGCGGGAGTTCCTACGAGCAGTACTTC.

The chain employs TRBV11-3 and TRBJ2-5; TRBD1 is a possible D gene (5 bases). Germline CDR1 is SGHNT and CDR2 is YENEEA. The CDR3 contains 18 residues. The V gene lost 1 base and the J gene lost 5 bases, with 23 bases spanning the gap. This chain's CDR3 is CASSLGGHPGSLPETQYF. In nucleotides, the CDR3 is TGTGCCAGCAGCTTAGGCGGACACCCCGGTTCTCTACCTGAGACCCAGTACTTC.

This clone was seen just once. The chain links TRBV18 to TRBJ2-7, with 7 bases lining up with TRBD2. This CDR3 spans 13 amino acids. Germline loops: CDR1 KGHSH, CDR2 LQKENI. The V gene end was trimmed by 2 bases and the J gene end by 6 bases; junction bases not matched to a gene: 4. CDR3 sequence: CASSPGEGREQYF. CDR3 nucleotide sequence: TGTGCCAGCTCACCAGGGGAGGGGCGCGAGCAGTACTTC. Full variable domain (outside the CDR3, taken from reference TRBV18 and TRBJ2-7): NAGVMQNPRHLVRRRGQEARLRCSPMKGHSHVYWYRQLPEEGLKFMVYLQKENIIDESGMPKERFSAEFPKEGPSILRIQQVVRGDSAAYFCASSPGEGREQYFGPGTRLTVT.

This clone was detected once. V usage is TRBV30 and J usage is TRBJ1-1; 9 bases line up with TRBD1. The V gene's germline CDR1 is GTSNPN and CDR2 SVGIG (reference sequence). With 8 bases clipped from V and 11 bases from J, the junction kept 9 bases outside the gene matches. CDR3 length equals 11 residues. The CDR3 DNA is TGTGCCGGGGACAGGGTGGGAAACGCTTTCTTT. This translates into CAGDRVGNAFF.

This rearrangement joins TRBV5-4 to TRBJ2-7, with 8 bases matching TRBD1. The germline V gene has CDR1 SGHNT and CDR2 YYREEE (reference sequence). CDR3 length equals 14 residues. Losses at the gene ends were 4 bases for V and 1 base for J; bases not matched to a gene: 4. CDR3 protein: CASSGTGSSYEQYF. The CDR3 nucleotides are TGTGCCAGCAGCGGGACAGGTTCTTCCTACGAGCAGTACTTC.

The V and J genes are TRBV6-1 and TRBJ2-3; 9 nucleotides line up with TRBD2. Germline lookup yields CDR1 MNHNS and CDR2 SASEGT. V lost 10 bases and J lost 0; bases outside the gene matches: 5. The CDR3 spans 14 residues. CDR3 region: CATRTSASTDTQYF. CDR3 bases: TGTGCCACCCGGACTAGCGCTAGCACAGATACGCAGTATTTT.

This chain connects TRBV30 to TRBJ2-7, with D maybe TRBD1 (6 bases). V was trimmed by 5 bases and J by 6 bases, leaving 11 bases between them. The germline V gene has CDR1 GTSNPN and CDR2 SVGIG (reference sequence). The length of the CDR3 is 11 residues. The CDR3 bases are TGTGCCTGGCAGGGGTTCGCCGAGCAGTACTTC. This translates into CAWQGFAEQYF. The complete variable domain, with remaining parts taken from reference TRBV30 and TRBJ2-7, reads SQTIHQWPATLVQPVGSPLSLECTVEGTSNPNLYWYRQAAGRGLQLLFYSVGIGQISSEVPQNLSASRPQDRQFILSSKKLLLSDSGFYLCAWQGFAEQYFGPGTRLTVT.

The gene calls are TRBV5-1 and TRBJ2-7; TRBD2 matches at 9 bases. J lost 0 bases, V lost 4 bases, and 14 bases had no gene match. Germline V gene lookup returns CDR1 SGHRS and CDR2 YFSETQ. The CDR3 loop spans 18 amino acids. This CDR3 is CASSLAPRASGNSYEQYF. The CDR3 DNA follows: TGCGCCAGCAGCCTAGCCCCCAGGGCTAGCGGGAACTCCTACGAGCAGTACTTC. Looking up the rest from reference TRBV5-1 and TRBJ2-7 gives the full variable domain: KAGVTQTPRYLIKTRGQQVTLSCSPISGHRSVSWYQQTPGQGLQFLFEYFSETQRNKGNFPGRFSGRQFSNSRSEMNVSTLELGDSALYLCASSLAPRASGNSYEQYFGPGTRLTVT.

V and J are TRBV19 and TRBJ2-1, with a possible D match to TRBD2 (6 bases). The V and J ends lost 1 base and 5 bases respectively, with 12 bases between them. CDR1 is LNHDA, CDR2 SQIVND, per germline (reference sequence). This CDR3 is 15 amino acids long. CDR3 protein: CASSIGTGLDNEQFF. Here the CDR3 DNA reads TGTGCCAGTAGTATAGGTACGGGACTTGACAATGAGCAGTTCTTC.

The genes are TRBV2 and TRBJ1-2; D may be TRBD1 (5 bases). The CDR3 is 13 amino acids. Germline-derived CDR1 and CDR2 are SNHLY and FYNNEI. V lost 7 bases to trimming and J lost 3 bases, with 12 bases between them. The CDR3 coding sequence is TGTGCCAGCACAGGGCTTTCGGACTATGGCTACACCTTC. As protein: CASTGLSDYGYTF.

The gene calls are TRBV9 and TRBJ1-1; the D gene is possibly TRBD1 (6 bases). CDR3 length: 15 amino acids. V lost 2 bases to trimming and J lost 4 bases, with 15 bases between them. From germline, CDR1 is SGDLS and CDR2 YYNGEE. In DNA form, the CDR3 reads TGTGCCAGCAGCGTGTGGGGGGGCGCGAGCACTGAAGCTTTCTTT. Protein sequence: CASSVWGGASTEAFF.

The rearrangement uses TRBV9 and TRBJ1-2; perhaps TRBD1 as D (5 bases). V lost 3 bases and J lost 4, with 10 bases in between. In germline, CDR1 is SGDLS, CDR2 YYNGEE. The CDR3 spans 13 residues. The CDR3 protein is CASSGRGPYGYTF. DNA of the CDR3: TGTGCCAGCAGCGGGAGGGGACCCTATGGCTACACCTTC. Complete variable domain (other parts from reference TRBV9 and TRBJ1-2): DSGVTQTPKHLITATGQRVTLRCSPRSGDLSVYWYQQSLDQGLQFLIQYYNGEERAKGNILERFSAQQFPDLHSELNLSSLELGDSALYFCASSGRGPYGYTFGSGTRLTVV.

The gene calls are TRBV6-6 and TRBJ2-7; TRBD2 might be the D (6 bases). V lost 8 bases and J lost 8, with 10 bases in between. Germline V gives CDR1 MNHNY, CDR2 SVGAGI (reference sequence). This CDR3 has 10 residues. The CDR3 is CASGAGQQYF. The CDR3 coding sequence is TGTGCCAGCGGGGCGGGGCAGCAGTACTTC.

The chain has TRBV5-1 and TRBJ2-1, with D maybe TRBD2 (5 bases). V was trimmed by 2 bases and J by 6 bases, leaving 12 bases between them. This CDR3 spans 14 amino acids. Per the germline V gene, CDR1 is SGHRS and CDR2 is YFSETQ. The CDR3 DNA is TGCGCCAGCAGCTTCTCGGGGTGGGGCAATGAGCAGTTCTTC. Its protein is CASSFSGWGNEQFF.

CDR3 region: CASSSQPLAGSYNEQFF. In DNA, the CDR3 is TGCGCCAGCAGCTCCCAACCACTAGCGGGTTCCTACAATGAGCAGTTCTTC. The V call is TRBV5-1, the J call TRBJ2-1, with 9 positions matching TRBD2. This CDR3 comprises 17 residues. Trimming took 3 bases from V and 1 from J; bases not matched to a gene: 8. From germline, CDR1 is SGHRS and CDR2 YFSETQ.

The rearrangement joins TRBV11-2 to TRBJ2-5; possibly TRBD2 for D (5 bases). Between the trimmed V and J ends, which lost 2 bases and 5 bases, there was a span of 12 bases. There are 14 residues in the CDR3. The germline V gene encodes CDR1 SGHAT and CDR2 FQNNGV. The CDR3 DNA reads as TGTGCCAGCAGCTTACACCCCGGGGTGGAGACCCAGTACTTC. Residues: CASSLHPGVETQYF.

V gene TRBV4-1 combines with J gene TRBJ2-1, with a weak D call TRBD2 (5 bases). This CDR3 is 17 amino acids long. CDR1 MGHRA and CDR2 YSYEKL come from the germline V gene. Trimming left V 0 bases short and J 0 bases short, with 12 bases between. CDR3 sequence: CASSQDLGLDSYNEQFF. The DNA of the CDR3 is TGCGCCAGCAGCCAAGATTTAGGACTCGACTCCTACAATGAGCAGTTCTTC.

The V and J genes are TRBV20-1 and TRBJ1-1; D not resolved. CDR1 is DFQATT, CDR2 SNEGSKA, per germline (reference sequence). The CDR3 is made up of 11 amino acids. The CDR3 DNA follows: TGCAACACCCACAGGAACACTGAAGCTTTCTTT. As protein: CNTHRNTEAFF.

The V gene is TRBV30, the J gene TRBJ2-7, with D possibly TRBD2 on 7 matching bases. Trimming left V 6 bases short and J 2 bases short, with 17 bases between. The germline V gene has CDR1 GTSNPN and CDR2 SVGIG (reference sequence). CDR3 size: 14 residues. The CDR3 is CACRGGGGPYEQYF. The DNA of the CDR3 is TGTGCCTGTCGAGGAGGGGGGGGCCCCTACGAGCAGTACTTC.

The chain combines TRBV15 with TRBJ1-5; D remains ambiguous. The germline V and J ends were trimmed by 1 base and 4 bases, with 11 bases remaining between them. Germline assignment: CDR1 LNHNV and CDR2 YYDKDF (reference sequence). The CDR3 contains 15 residues. The DNA for the CDR3 is TGTGCCACCAGCAGAGGGGCGGGTGCGAATCAGCCCCAGCATTTT. Its translation is CATSRGAGANQPQHF.

This clone has at least ten counts. The chain combines TRBV7-3 with TRBJ2-1; a possible D gene is TRBD2 (6 bases). The ends were cut back, 5 bases at V and 8 bases at J, with 19 bases in the middle. The CDR3 totals 15 residues. In germline, CDR1 is SGHTA, CDR2 FQGTGA. CDR3 DNA: TGTGCCAGCAGCCCTACCGGGACCACGGGGGATGAGCAGTTCTTC. This encodes CASSPTGTTGDEQFF.

The chain employs TRBV29-1 and TRBJ1-4; TRBD1 is a possible D gene (5 bases). In germline, CDR1 is SQVTM, CDR2 ANQGSEA. This CDR3 has 15 amino acids. Trimming took off 5 bases at V and 1 base at J, with 14 bases between the two ends. The CDR3 loop is CSVSDSVLTNEKLFF. CDR3 sequence (DNA): TGCAGCGTTTCAGACAGCGTCCTAACTAATGAAAAACTGTTTTTT.

The V call is TRBV9, the J call TRBJ2-7; tentatively, D is TRBD1 (6 bases). Germline V lookup: CDR1 SGDLS, CDR2 YYNGEE. This CDR3 region has 17 residues. V dropped 0 bases and J dropped 4 bases, with 20 bases sitting between them. CDR3 amino acids: CASSVGYRVKLTYEQYF. The CDR3 nucleotides are TGTGCCAGCAGCGTAGGGTACAGGGTTAAGCTTACTTACGAGCAGTACTTC.